Detailed here is one TCR beta chain. Antigen: not known. The entry originates in a study of shared clonotypes between healthy human individuals. Findings and caveats of the study: It was observed that 5% to 6.5% of naive CD4 clonotypes were shared across several donors.

Positive CCR7 selection of CD45RO-negative cells yielded the naive CD8 cells, and terminally differentiated effector memory CD45RA+ cells were excluded. Among the donors, all were Caucasian adults who lived in Nashville, Tennessee. Clones were sequenced by immunoSEQ multiplex PCR, and TCRdb holds only the in-frame ones, with some missing. The top ten clones hold more than 1.5% of a sample with about 2.1 million clones, approximately 94% of them seen once. This CDR3 has 16 amino acids. The V gene end was trimmed by 2 bases and the J gene end by 4 bases; junction bases not matched to a gene: 8. Germline V gene lookup returns CDR1 SGDLS and CDR2 YYNGEE.

This sequence was found in a man aged 18 to 30 in good health. Some clones in this sample may be carry-over from other donors' samples. The sequenced sample consisted of naive CD8+ T cells from PBMCs. The chain couples TRBV9 to TRBJ2-7; 11 bases match TRBD2. For the CDR3, the DNA is TGTGCCAGCAGCGTCGCGACTAGCGGGACCTTATACGAGCAGTACTTC. This translates into CASSVATSGTLYEQYF.